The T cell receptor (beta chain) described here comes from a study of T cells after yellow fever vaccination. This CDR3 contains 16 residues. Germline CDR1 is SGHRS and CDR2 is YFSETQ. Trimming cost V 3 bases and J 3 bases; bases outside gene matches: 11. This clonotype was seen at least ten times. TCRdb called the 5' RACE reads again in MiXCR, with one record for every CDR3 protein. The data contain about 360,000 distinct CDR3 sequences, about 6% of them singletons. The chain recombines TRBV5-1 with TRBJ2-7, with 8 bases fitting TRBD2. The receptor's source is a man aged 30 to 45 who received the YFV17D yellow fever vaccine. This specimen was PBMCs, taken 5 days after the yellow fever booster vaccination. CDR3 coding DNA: TGCGCCAGCAGCTCTCCCGGGCCAGCGGGAGTCTACGAGCAGTACTTC. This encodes CASSSPGPAGVYEQYF.